The clone carrying this T cell receptor (beta chain) has only one observation. Measured with immunoSEQ multiplex PCR; TCRdb has only the in-frame clones, and not every one. This sample yields some 96,000 clones, of which about 88% are seen a single time; about a sixth belongs to the top ten. This specimen belongs to a study of T cell responses to AZD1222 COVID-19 vaccine. The CDR3 contains 15 residues. The germline V gene has CDR1 MNHNS and CDR2 SASEGT. The germline V and J ends were trimmed by 3 bases and 2 bases, with 13 bases remaining between them. The receptor was derived from an adult who received the AZD1222 COVID-19 vaccine. The chain links TRBV6-1 to TRBJ2-5, with D unclear. Source: peripheral blood, taken 28 days after the second AZD1222 dose. The CDR3, as DNA: TGTGCCAGCAGTGATCACTACGGGTGGCAAGAGACCCAGTACTTC. This codes for CASSDHYGWQETQYF.